This T cell receptor beta chain was sequenced in a study of early T cells in non-severe SARS-CoV-2 infection. Background on the study: Sequencing input comprised bulk RNA from unsorted whole blood; chain pairing was not available. Overall study results and limits: Using VDJdb, the matching emphasized anti-spike CD8 responses while missing private and CD4 specificities.

This clonotype was seen more than once but under ten times. What it binds is unknown. The CDR3 spans 17 residues. Germline CDR1 reads LGHDT; CDR2 reads YNNKEL (reference sequence). With V trimmed by 0 bases and J by 5 bases, 7 bases remained unmatched. Unique molecular identifiers (one per individual cDNA molecule) were attached. TCRdb called the 5' RACE reads again in MiXCR, with one record for every CDR3 protein. The table includes about 98,000 distinct CDR3 sequences, about 10% detected once. The specimen sequenced was whole blood. The TCR was taken from an adult who was a healthcare worker with PCR-confirmed SARS-CoV-2 infection or an uninfected control (not recorded which). The chain uses TRBV3-1 and TRBJ1-2; 12 bases are a match to TRBD1. The CDR3 coding sequence is TGTGCCAGCAGCCAAGATCGGGACAGGGGGCTAGGGTATGGCTACACCTTC. It codes for CASSQDRDRGLGYGYTF.